The rows below give T cell receptor beta chains drawn from one sample of a study of technical replicates of blood from a handful of donors. Assay used: immunoSEQ multiplex PCR; TCRdb lists only in-frame clones, some missing. The sample consists of tens of thousands of clones, around 94% of them appearing once. Sequenced sample: T cells isolated from PBMCs. Receptors were obtained from a human donor in good health. The CDR3 runs from the conserved cysteine through the conserved F or W.

length,V,J,CDR3
14,TRBV2,TRBJ2-7,CASSPGTGPYEQYF
13,TRBV29-1,TRBJ2-3,CSVARESGDTQYF
13,TRBV6-1,TRBJ1-2,CASKTGQNYGYTF
16,TRBV7-8,TRBJ2-5,CASSFLAGVDKETQYF
15,TRBV6-1,TRBJ2-7,CASRPGKGLSYEQYF
16,TRBV4-2,TRBJ2-4,CASSQDTGRVGNIQYF
14,TRBV5-1,TRBJ2-7,CASSLSNAVYEQYF
13,TRBV2,TRBJ2-7,CASNRVYDSEQYF
16,TRBV6-5,TRBJ1-1,CASSYLAGGSNTEAFF
19,TRBV27,TRBJ2-1,CASSIQGLPGLRPRNEQFF
17,TRBV4-1,TRBJ2-7,CASSQPPYREGGYEQYF
15,TRBV21-1,TRBJ1-1,CASSLDRGQPAEAFF
13,TRBV29-1,TRBJ1-3,CSAKAGSGNTIYF
14,TRBV10-3,TRBJ1-6,CAIRTDTYNSPLHF
16,TRBV10-1,TRBJ2-1,CASSEVGRVSYNEQFF
13,TRBV14,TRBJ1-4,CASRGAGHEKLFF